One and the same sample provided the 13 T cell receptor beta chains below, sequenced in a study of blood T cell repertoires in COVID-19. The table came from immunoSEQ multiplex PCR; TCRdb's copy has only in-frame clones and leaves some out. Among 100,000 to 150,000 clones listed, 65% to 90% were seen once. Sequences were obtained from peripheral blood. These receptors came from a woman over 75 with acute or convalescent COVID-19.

Here the CDR3 reads CATSGQGSFNQPQHF. DNA for the CDR3: TGTGCCACCAGTGGACAGGGGAGTTTCAATCAGCCCCAGCATTTT. The J gene is TRBJ1-5, the V gene TRBV24-1, with TRBD1 matching 8 bases. Germline CDR1 is KGHDR and CDR2 is SFDVKD. This CDR3 contains 15 residues. V shed 5 bases, J shed 3 bases, and the junction held 5 bases outside the gene matches.

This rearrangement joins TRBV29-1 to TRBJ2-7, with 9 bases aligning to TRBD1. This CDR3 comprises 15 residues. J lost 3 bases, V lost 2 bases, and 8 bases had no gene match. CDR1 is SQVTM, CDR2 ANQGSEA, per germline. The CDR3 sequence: CSVEMGTGNLYEQYF. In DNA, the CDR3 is TGCAGCGTTGAAATGGGGACAGGGAATCTCTACGAGCAGTACTTC.

The DNA for the CDR3 is TGTGCCAGCAGCCGCGGAGTCTCCCCGAACACCGGGGAGCTGTTTTTT. It is translated as CASSRGVSPNTGELFF. The chain combines TRBV5-8 with TRBJ2-2; D gene uncertain. CDR1 is SGHTS and CDR2 is YDEGEE in the germline V gene. V gave up 4 bases and J gave up 0 bases, with 13 bases separating them. CDR3 length: 16 amino acids.

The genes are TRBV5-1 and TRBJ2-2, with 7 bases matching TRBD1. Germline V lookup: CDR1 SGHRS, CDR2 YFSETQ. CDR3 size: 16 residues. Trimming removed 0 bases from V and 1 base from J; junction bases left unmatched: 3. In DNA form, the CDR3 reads TGCGCCAGCAGCTTGGGGGGGACAGTGAACACCGGGGAGCTGTTTTTT. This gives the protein CASSLGGTVNTGELFF. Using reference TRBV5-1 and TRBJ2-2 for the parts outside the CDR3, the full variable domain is KAGVTQTPRYLIKTRGQQVTLSCSPISGHRSVSWYQQTPGQGLQFLFEYFSETQRNKGNFPGRFSGRQFSNSRSEMNVSTLELGDSALYLCASSLGGTVNTGELFFGEGSRLTVL.

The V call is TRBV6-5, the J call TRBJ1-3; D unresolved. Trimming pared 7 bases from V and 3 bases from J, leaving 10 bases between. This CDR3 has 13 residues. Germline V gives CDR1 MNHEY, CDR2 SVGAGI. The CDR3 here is CASKRENGNTIYF. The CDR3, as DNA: TGTGCCAGCAAGCGAGAGAATGGAAACACCATATATTTT.

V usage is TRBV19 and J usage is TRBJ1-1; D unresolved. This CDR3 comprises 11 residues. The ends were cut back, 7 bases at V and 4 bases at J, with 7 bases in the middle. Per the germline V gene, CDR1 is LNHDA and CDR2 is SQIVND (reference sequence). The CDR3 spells CASMWLTEAFF. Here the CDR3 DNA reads TGTGCCAGTATGTGGCTCACTGAAGCTTTCTTT.

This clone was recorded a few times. The CDR3 bases are TGTGCCAGCAGCCCTGTTGACAGGGGAGCAAATCAGCCCCAGCATTTT. Its protein is CASSPVDRGANQPQHF. The chain joins TRBV6-2 or TRBV6-3 to TRBJ1-5; 8 positions match TRBD1. Germline V CDR1 and CDR2: MNHEY, SVGEGT. Trimming took 6 bases from V and 4 from J; bases not matched to a gene: 11. The CDR3 is 16 residues long.

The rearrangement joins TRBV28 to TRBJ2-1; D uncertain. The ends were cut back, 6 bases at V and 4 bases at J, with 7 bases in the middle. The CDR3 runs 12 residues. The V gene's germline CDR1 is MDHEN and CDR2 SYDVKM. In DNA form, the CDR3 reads TGTGCCAGCAGCATCATTTACAATGAGCAGTTCTTC. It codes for CASSIIYNEQFF.

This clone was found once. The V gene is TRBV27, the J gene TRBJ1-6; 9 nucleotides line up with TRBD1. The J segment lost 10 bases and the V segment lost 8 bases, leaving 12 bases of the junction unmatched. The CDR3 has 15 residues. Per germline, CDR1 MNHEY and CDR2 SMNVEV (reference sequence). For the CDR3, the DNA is TGTGCCAGCGCCACCGGGACAGGGCTCGGCTCACCCCTCCACTTT. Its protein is CASATGTGLGSPLHF.

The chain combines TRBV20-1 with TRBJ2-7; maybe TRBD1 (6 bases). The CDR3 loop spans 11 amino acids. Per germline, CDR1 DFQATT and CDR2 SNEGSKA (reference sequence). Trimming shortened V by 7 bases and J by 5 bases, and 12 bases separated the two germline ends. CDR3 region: CSGGRGHEQYF. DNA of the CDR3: TGCAGTGGGGGCAGGGGCCACGAGCAGTACTTC.

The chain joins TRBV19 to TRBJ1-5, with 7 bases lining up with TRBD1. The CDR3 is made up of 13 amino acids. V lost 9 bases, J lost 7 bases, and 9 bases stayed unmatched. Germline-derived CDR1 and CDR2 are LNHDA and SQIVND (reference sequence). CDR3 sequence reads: CASVDRSGQPQHF. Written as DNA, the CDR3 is TGTGCCAGCGTGGACAGGAGCGGGCAGCCCCAGCATTTT.

CDR3 protein: CASSLTPRGRFEKLFF. The CDR3 coding sequence is TGTGCCAGCAGCTTAACCCCCAGGGGGAGATTTGAAAAACTGTTTTTT. The J gene is TRBJ1-4, the V gene TRBV7-6; 7 nucleotides line up with TRBD1. This CDR3 contains 16 residues. The germline gives CDR1 SGHVS, CDR2 FNYEAQ. V dropped 2 bases and J dropped 7; count of bases not matched to a gene: 10.

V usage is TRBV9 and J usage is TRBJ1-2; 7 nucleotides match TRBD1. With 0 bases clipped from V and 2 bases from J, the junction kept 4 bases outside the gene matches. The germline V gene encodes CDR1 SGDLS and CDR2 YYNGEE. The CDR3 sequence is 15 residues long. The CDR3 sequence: CASSVEGAPNYGYTF. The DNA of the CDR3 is TGTGCCAGCAGCGTAGAGGGGGCTCCGAACTATGGCTACACCTTC. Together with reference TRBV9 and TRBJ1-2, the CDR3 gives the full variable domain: DSGVTQTPKHLITATGQRVTLRCSPRSGDLSVYWYQQSLDQGLQFLIQYYNGEERAKGNILERFSAQQFPDLHSELNLSSLELGDSALYFCASSVEGAPNYGYTFGSGTRLTVV.